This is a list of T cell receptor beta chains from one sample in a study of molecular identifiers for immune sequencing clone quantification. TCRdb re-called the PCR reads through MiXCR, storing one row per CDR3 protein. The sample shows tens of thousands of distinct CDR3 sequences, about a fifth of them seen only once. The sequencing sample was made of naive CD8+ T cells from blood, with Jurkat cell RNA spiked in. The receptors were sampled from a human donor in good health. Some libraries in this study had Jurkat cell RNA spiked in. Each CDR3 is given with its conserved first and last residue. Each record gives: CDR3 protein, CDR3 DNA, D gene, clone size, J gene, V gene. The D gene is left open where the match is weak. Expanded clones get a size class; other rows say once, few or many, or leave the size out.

CDR3aa: CASSIPPEEPQHF; CDR3nt: TGTGCCAGCAGCATCCCCCCAGAAGAGCCCCAGCATTTT; d_gene: NA; abundance: many; j_gene: TRBJ1-5; v_gene: TRBV7-8
CDR3aa: CASSLYRTDEQYF; CDR3nt: TGTGCCAGCAGCTTATATAGGACCGACGAGCAGTACTTC; d_gene: NA; abundance: many; j_gene: TRBJ2-7; v_gene: TRBV7-9
CDR3aa: CASSAGLAGATRTDTQYF; CDR3nt: TGTGCCAGCAGCGCGGGACTAGCGGGGGCCACTCGCACAGATACGCAGTATTTT; d_gene: TRBD2; abundance: many; j_gene: TRBJ2-3; v_gene: TRBV7-8
CDR3aa: CASSLMGPPLSSTDTQYF; CDR3nt: TGTGCCAGCAGTTTAATGGGGCCCCCTCTTTCGAGCACAGATACGCAGTATTTT; d_gene: NA; abundance: many; j_gene: TRBJ2-3; v_gene: TRBV27
CDR3aa: CASSQDRWGYQETQYF; CDR3nt: TGCGCCAGCAGCCAAGATCGTTGGGGGTACCAAGAGACCCAGTACTTC; d_gene: NA; abundance: many; j_gene: TRBJ2-5; v_gene: TRBV4-3
CDR3aa: CASSFGDREAFF; CDR3nt: TGTGCCAGCAGCTTTGGGGACAGGGAAGCTTTCTTT; d_gene: TRBD1; abundance: NA; j_gene: TRBJ1-1; v_gene: TRBV7-9
CDR3aa: CASSLKGASNQPQHF; CDR3nt: TGTGCCAGCAGTTTAAAGGGGGCTAGCAATCAGCCCCAGCATTTT; d_gene: TRBD1; abundance: NA; j_gene: TRBJ1-5; v_gene: TRBV27
CDR3aa: CASSLSPGAETDTQYF; CDR3nt: TGTGCCAGCAGTTTATCCCCAGGGGCAGAAACAGATACGCAGTATTTT; d_gene: NA; abundance: many; j_gene: TRBJ2-3; v_gene: TRBV27
CDR3aa: CAWRGQGYEQYF; CDR3nt: TGTGCCTGGAGAGGACAGGGGTACGAGCAGTACTTC; d_gene: TRBD1; abundance: many; j_gene: TRBJ2-7; v_gene: TRBV30
CDR3aa: CASSPPQTDTQYF; CDR3nt: TGTGCCAGCAGCCCCCCCCAAACAGATACGCAGTATTTT; d_gene: NA; abundance: many; j_gene: TRBJ2-3; v_gene: TRBV7-9
CDR3aa: CASSTNTDTQYF; CDR3nt: TGTGCCAGCAGCACAAACACAGATACGCAGTATTTT; d_gene: NA; abundance: many; j_gene: TRBJ2-3; v_gene: TRBV9
CDR3aa: CASSLTGFEQYF; CDR3nt: TGTGCCAGCAGCTTGACAGGGTTTGAACAGTACTTC; d_gene: TRBD1; abundance: many; j_gene: TRBJ2-7; v_gene: TRBV12-3/TRBV12-4
CDR3aa: CASSYPFVRATDTQYF; CDR3nt: TGTGCCAGCAGTTACCCATTTGTAAGGGCTACAGATACGCAGTATTTT; d_gene: NA; abundance: NA; j_gene: TRBJ2-3; v_gene: TRBV6-2/TRBV6-3
CDR3aa: CSARDPGTGAFDQPQHF; CDR3nt: TGCAGTGCTAGAGACCCGGGAACAGGGGCTTTCGATCAGCCCCAGCATTTT; d_gene: TRBD1; abundance: many; j_gene: TRBJ1-5; v_gene: TRBV20-1
CDR3aa: CASSFGVNQPQHF; CDR3nt: TGTGCCAGCAGCTTCGGGGTAAATCAGCCCCAGCATTTT; d_gene: NA; abundance: many; j_gene: TRBJ1-5; v_gene: TRBV7-9
CDR3aa: CASSLLGTGDEKLFF; CDR3nt: TGTGCCAGCAGTTTATTGGGGACAGGGGACGAAAAACTGTTTTTT; d_gene: TRBD1; abundance: many; j_gene: TRBJ1-4; v_gene: TRBV28
CDR3aa: CASSRRIGEAFF; CDR3nt: TGTGCCAGCAGTCGTCGGATCGGTGAAGCTTTCTTT; d_gene: NA; abundance: few; j_gene: TRBJ1-1; v_gene: TRBV28
CDR3aa: CASSLEVSGSTDTQCF; CDR3nt: TGCGCCAGCAGCTTGGAGGTTAGCGGGAGCACAGATACGCAGTGCTTT; d_gene: TRBD2; abundance: once; j_gene: TRBJ2-3; v_gene: TRBV5-1
CDR3aa: CASSQIAPLTSGGYTDTQYF; CDR3nt: TGTGCCAGCAGCCAAATAGCCCCTCTGACTAGCGGGGGCTACACAGATACGCAGTATTTT; d_gene: TRBD2; abundance: medium-sized; j_gene: TRBJ2-3; v_gene: TRBV7-2
CDR3aa: CASSSTGLRHNEQFF; CDR3nt: TGTGCCAGCAGCTCTACGGGTCTACGGCACAATGAGCAGTTCTTC; d_gene: NA; abundance: many; j_gene: TRBJ2-1; v_gene: TRBV7-6
CDR3aa: CSARDPGLAGVDEQFF; CDR3nt: TGCAGTGCTAGAGACCCCGGGCTAGCGGGAGTAGATGAGCAGTTCTTC; d_gene: TRBD2; abundance: many; j_gene: TRBJ2-1; v_gene: TRBV20-1
CDR3aa: CASSAQQGDGQFF; CDR3nt: TGTGCCAGCAGCGCCCAACAGGGGGATGGGCAGTTCTTC; d_gene: TRBD1; abundance: many; j_gene: TRBJ2-1; v_gene: TRBV11-3
CDR3aa: CASSPPVGLNEKLFF; CDR3nt: TGTGCCAGCAGCCCGCCTGTGGGACTAAATGAAAAACTGTTTTTT; d_gene: NA; abundance: many; j_gene: TRBJ1-4; v_gene: TRBV7-9
CDR3aa: CASSYGVAGATDTQYF; CDR3nt: TGTGCCAGCAGTTACGGGGTGGCGGGAGCCACAGATACGCAGTATTTT; d_gene: TRBD2; abundance: many; j_gene: TRBJ2-3; v_gene: TRBV6-5
CDR3aa: CASTRDSQSWVTDTQYF; CDR3nt: TGTGCCAGCACCCGGGACTCCCAGTCGTGGGTCACAGATACGCAGTATTTT; d_gene: NA; abundance: many; j_gene: TRBJ2-3; v_gene: TRBV2
CDR3aa: CASMPGHHKTGELFF; CDR3nt: TGTGCCAGCATGCCCGGGCACCACAAAACCGGGGAGCTGTTTTTT; d_gene: NA; abundance: many; j_gene: TRBJ2-2; v_gene: TRBV27
CDR3aa: CASSTWTGSDPDTQYF; CDR3nt: TGCGCCAGCAGCACCTGGACAGGGTCTGACCCAGATACGCAGTATTTT; d_gene: TRBD1; abundance: medium-sized; j_gene: TRBJ2-3; v_gene: TRBV5-1
CDR3aa: CASSQDQSLAKNIQYF; CDR3nt: TGCGCCAGCAGCCAAGATCAGAGTCTAGCCAAAAACATTCAGTACTTC; d_gene: NA; abundance: many; j_gene: TRBJ2-4; v_gene: TRBV4-3
CDR3aa: CASSLVSVSAGGGEGYTF; CDR3nt: TGTGCCAGCAGTTTAGTATCCGTCTCGGCAGGGGGCGGAGAGGGCTACACCTTC; d_gene: TRBD1; abundance: many; j_gene: TRBJ1-2; v_gene: TRBV12-3/TRBV12-4
CDR3aa: CASTPLPGAGSTDTQYF; CDR3nt: TGTGCCAGCACCCCCCTACCTGGGGCGGGAAGCACAGATACGCAGTATTTT; d_gene: NA; abundance: many; j_gene: TRBJ2-3; v_gene: TRBV28
CDR3aa: CASSHRILASSTDTQYF; CDR3nt: TGCGCCAGCAGTCACCGTATTCTAGCATCTAGCACAGATACGCAGTATTTT; d_gene: NA; abundance: many; j_gene: TRBJ2-3; v_gene: TRBV23-1
CDR3aa: CAISESLTGTDTQYF; CDR3nt: TGTGCCATCAGTGAGTCCCTGACGGGGACAGATACGCAGTATTTT; d_gene: NA; abundance: many; j_gene: TRBJ2-3; v_gene: TRBV10-3
CDR3aa: CSVLTSGAGEQYF; CDR3nt: TGCAGCGTTTTGACTAGCGGGGCAGGGGAGCAGTACTTC; d_gene: TRBD2; abundance: many; j_gene: TRBJ2-7; v_gene: TRBV29-1
CDR3aa: CASSEFAGSGYEQYF; CDR3nt: TGTGCCAGCAGTGAGTTTGCGGGGAGCGGCTACGAGCAGTACTTC; d_gene: NA; abundance: many; j_gene: TRBJ2-7; v_gene: TRBV2
CDR3aa: CASSTYLEGGTGELFF; CDR3nt: TGTGCCAGTAGTACGTACCTTGAGGGCGGCACCGGGGAGCTGTTTTTT; d_gene: NA; abundance: many; j_gene: TRBJ2-2; v_gene: TRBV19
CDR3aa: CASSQVHQGTYEQYF; CDR3nt: TGTGCCAGCAGCCAAGTACATCAGGGTACCTACGAGCAGTACTTC; d_gene: NA; abundance: many; j_gene: TRBJ2-7; v_gene: TRBV4-2
CDR3aa: CASSLSGGLVNEQYF; CDR3nt: TGTGCCAGCAGTTTATCGGGGGGGCTGGTTAACGAGCAGTACTTC; d_gene: NA; abundance: many; j_gene: TRBJ2-7; v_gene: TRBV27
CDR3aa: CASSLVAGGNQPQHF; CDR3nt: TGTGCCAGCAGTTTAGTGGCAGGAGGGAATCAGCCCCAGCATTTT; d_gene: NA; abundance: many; j_gene: TRBJ1-5; v_gene: TRBV12-3/TRBV12-4
CDR3aa: CASSSSPSGETQYF; CDR3nt: TGTGCCAGCAGCTCGAGCCCTAGCGGGGAGACCCAGTACTTC; d_gene: TRBD2; abundance: many; j_gene: TRBJ2-5; v_gene: TRBV11-2
CDR3aa: CASMAFSGLAGVTDTQYF; CDR3nt: TGTGCCAGCATGGCCTTTTCCGGGCTAGCGGGTGTAACAGATACGCAGTATTTT; d_gene: TRBD2; abundance: many; j_gene: TRBJ2-3; v_gene: TRBV28
CDR3aa: CASSYPSSGGSRDF; CDR3nt: TGTGCCAGCAGTTACCCGTCTAGCGGGGGGTCCAGGGATTTT; d_gene: TRBD2; abundance: many; j_gene: TRBJ2-3; v_gene: TRBV6-2/TRBV6-3
CDR3aa: CASRINRARNQPQHF; CDR3nt: TGTGCCAGCAGAATAAACAGGGCGCGCAATCAGCCCCAGCATTTT; d_gene: NA; abundance: many; j_gene: TRBJ1-5; v_gene: TRBV7-9
CDR3aa: CASRPLGNQPQHF; CDR3nt: TGTGCCAGCAGACCTCTAGGAAATCAGCCCCAGCATTTT; d_gene: NA; abundance: many; j_gene: TRBJ1-5; v_gene: TRBV6-5
CDR3aa: CASSPQSDRTF; CDR3nt: TGTGCCAGCAGCCCACAATCCGACAGAACCTTC; d_gene: NA; abundance: many; j_gene: TRBJ1-2; v_gene: TRBV3-2
CDR3aa: CASSLAVLAGASTDTQYF; CDR3nt: TGTGCCAGCAGCTTGGCAGTACTAGCGGGGGCCAGCACAGATACGCAGTATTTT; d_gene: TRBD2; abundance: NA; j_gene: TRBJ2-3; v_gene: TRBV4-2
CDR3aa: CASRPLRQRTEAFF; CDR3nt: TGTGCCAGCAGACCCCTCCGACAGAGGACTGAAGCTTTCTTT; d_gene: NA; abundance: many; j_gene: TRBJ1-1; v_gene: TRBV6-2/TRBV6-3
CDR3aa: CASSDEAGVAKNIQYF; CDR3nt: TGTGCCAGCAGTGACGAAGCGGGAGTAGCCAAAAACATTCAGTACTTC; d_gene: TRBD2; abundance: many; j_gene: TRBJ2-4; v_gene: TRBV6-2/TRBV6-3
CDR3aa: CASSQDPRTYNEQFF; CDR3nt: TGCGCCAGCAGCCAAGATCCTAGGACCTACAATGAGCAGTTCTTC; d_gene: NA; abundance: many; j_gene: TRBJ2-1; v_gene: TRBV4-1
CDR3aa: CASSIDPLAGAEQFF; CDR3nt: TGTGCCAGCAGTATAGATCCACTAGCGGGAGCTGAGCAGTTCTTC; d_gene: TRBD2; abundance: many; j_gene: TRBJ2-1; v_gene: TRBV7-9
CDR3aa: CASSQDWTGLQPQHF; CDR3nt: TGCGCCAGCAGCCAAGATTGGACAGGTTTACAGCCCCAGCATTTT; d_gene: TRBD1; abundance: many; j_gene: TRBJ1-5; v_gene: TRBV4-3
CDR3aa: CASREQGGEETQYF; CDR3nt: TGTGCCAGTCGGGAGCAGGGAGGCGAAGAGACCCAGTACTTC; d_gene: NA; abundance: many; j_gene: TRBJ2-5; v_gene: TRBV19
CDR3aa: CASSSGTSSNEQYF; CDR3nt: TGTGCCAGCAGTTCCGGGACTAGCTCCAACGAGCAGTACTTC; d_gene: TRBD2; abundance: many; j_gene: TRBJ2-7; v_gene: TRBV6-5
CDR3aa: CSARDLGRGPTYEQYF; CDR3nt: TGCAGTGCTAGAGATCTGGGCAGGGGGCCGACCTACGAGCAGTACTTC; d_gene: TRBD1; abundance: NA; j_gene: TRBJ2-7; v_gene: TRBV20-1
CDR3aa: CASSLGQGSYEQYF; CDR3nt: TGTGCTAGCAGCCTGGGACAGGGTTCCTACGAGCAGTACTTC; d_gene: TRBD1; abundance: NA; j_gene: TRBJ2-7; v_gene: TRBV27
CDR3aa: CASRQGSGELFF; CDR3nt: TGTGCCAGCAGACAGGGATCCGGGGAGCTGTTTTTT; d_gene: NA; abundance: NA; j_gene: TRBJ2-2; v_gene: TRBV5-6